The following is a T cell receptor (beta chain) sequence with its context. These data come from a study of CD8 T cell repertoires and HIV-1 epitope variants. There are 17 residues in the CDR3. The V gene end was trimmed by 4 bases and the J gene end by 6 bases; junction bases not matched to a gene: 10. The V gene's germline CDR1 is SGHRS and CDR2 YFSETQ. TCRdb's copy holds only in-frame clones and misses some; the assay was immunoSEQ multiplex PCR. The profile shows tens of thousands of clones, roughly 80% of them singletons. The receptor was derived from a male donor with HIV. The sequenced sample was uncultured baseline CD8+ T cells from peripheral blood mononuclear cells (PBMCs). V usage is TRBV5-1 and J usage is TRBJ2-6; 10 bases agree with TRBD1. CDR3 DNA: TGCGCCAGCAGCAAGGGACAGGGGCGAAAGGAGGCCAACGTCCTGACTTTC. This codes for CASSKGQGRKEANVLTF.